This TCR beta chain was documented in a study of T cell responses to AZD1222 COVID-19 vaccine. Study-wide background: Analysis merged second doses at about 4 or about 12 weeks. General observations from the study: Regions left unmutated in variants are reportedly the target of nearly half of spike-specific TCRs. The CD4 TCRs associated with vaccination extended across spike and predominated at 160-218 and 743-854. No repertoire was sampled before or during the peak T cell response, only after it.

This clone was counted a single time. Its antigen is undetermined. Some clones are missing from TCRdb's copy, which holds only in-frame ones; the method was immunoSEQ multiplex PCR. Here the sample spans 80,000 to 95,000 clones, around four fifths being singletons. The CDR3 totals 16 residues. V was pared by 6 bases and J by 5 bases, with 20 bases between. CDR1 SNHLY and CDR2 FYNNEI come from the germline V gene. The J gene is TRBJ1-5, the V gene TRBV2; TRBD1 is a possible D gene (6 bases). The sample consisted of peripheral blood, taken on day 0 of AZD1222 vaccination. The sequence was collected from an adult in good health. The CDR3 protein is CASRDPRAGAYQPQHF. CDR3 nucleotide sequence: TGTGCCAGCAGGGACCCTCGGGCAGGGGCTTATCAGCCCCAGCATTTT.